The sequence of this T cell receptor (beta chain) was determined in a study of blood T cell repertoires in COVID-19. Original handling: Amplification from reference gene primers served as the basis for estimated nucleated cell counts. Libraries were prepared by immunoSEQ multiplex PCR; TCRdb keeps only in-frame clonotypes and omits some of them. V and J calls and clone size are as listed in that table; D and trimming were resolved from the DNA. Of some 250,000 clones in the sample, approximately 83% are singletons; the top ten hold roughly 9.6%. Looked up from germline, CDR1 is LNHDA and CDR2 is SQIVND (reference sequence). V trimming: 4 bases; J trimming: 4 bases; junction bases outside the gene matches: 7. CDR3 length equals 15 residues. This clone occurred once.

The sequence was collected from a woman of 80 years or more with acute or convalescent COVID-19. The gene calls are TRBV19 and TRBJ1-1, with 9 bases fitting TRBD1. Material for sequencing was peripheral blood. The CDR3 region is CASSTTGTGSTEAFF. In nucleotides, the CDR3 is TGTGCCAGTAGTACGACCGGGACAGGGAGCACTGAAGCTTTCTTT.